The sequence of this TCR beta chain was determined in a study of CD8+CD57+ T cells in acquired aplastic anemia. The germline CDR1 and CDR2 sequences are MNHNS and SASEGT. Trimming took off 8 bases at V and 6 bases at J, with 8 bases between the two ends. The CDR3 consists of 10 residues. Study outcomes and limitations: Patients and controls turned out to have 25 to 30 CD8+ CDR3 sequences in common.

CDR3 and TCR beta VDJ profiling relied on a genomic DNA template. TCRdb ran MiXCR on the reads and lists one entry per CDR3 protein. Of about 160,000 distinct CDR3 sequences in the sample, 40% to 55% are singletons; the top ten hold about 2.9%. This clonotype was observed at least ten times. Its antigen is not identified. Patients selected for sequencing had displayed CD8+CD57+ cell expansion by flow cytometry. Sequencing was performed on sorted CD4+, CD8+, or CD8+CD57+ T cells (not recorded which) from PBMCs. The V and J genes are TRBV6-1 and TRBJ2-7, with D possibly TRBD2 on 5 matching bases. The TCR was taken from a human donor with aplastic anemia. The CDR3 sequence is CASQSGEQYF. DNA of the CDR3: TGTGCCAGCCAGAGCGGCGAGCAGTACTTC.